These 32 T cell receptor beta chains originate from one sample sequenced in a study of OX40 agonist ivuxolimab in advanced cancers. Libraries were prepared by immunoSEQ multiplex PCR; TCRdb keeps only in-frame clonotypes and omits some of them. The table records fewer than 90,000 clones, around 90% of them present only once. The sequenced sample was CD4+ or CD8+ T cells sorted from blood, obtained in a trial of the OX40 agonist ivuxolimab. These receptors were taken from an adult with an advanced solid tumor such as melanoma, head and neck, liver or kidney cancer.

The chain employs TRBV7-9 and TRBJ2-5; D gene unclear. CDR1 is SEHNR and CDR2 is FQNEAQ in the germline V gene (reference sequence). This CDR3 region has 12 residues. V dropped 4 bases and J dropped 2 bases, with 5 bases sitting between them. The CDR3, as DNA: TGTGCCAGCAGCTGGCTACAAGAGACCCAGTACTTC. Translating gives CASSWLQETQYF.

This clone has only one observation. The CDR3 loop is CSASRLDEQYF. In nucleotides, the CDR3 is TGCAGTGCTAGCCGCCTCGACGAGCAGTACTTC. The genes are TRBV20-1 and TRBJ2-7, with D unclear. Germline-derived CDR1 and CDR2 are DFQATT and SNEGSKA (reference sequence). There are 11 residues in the CDR3. The ends were cut back, 3 bases at V and 5 bases at J, with 8 bases in the middle.

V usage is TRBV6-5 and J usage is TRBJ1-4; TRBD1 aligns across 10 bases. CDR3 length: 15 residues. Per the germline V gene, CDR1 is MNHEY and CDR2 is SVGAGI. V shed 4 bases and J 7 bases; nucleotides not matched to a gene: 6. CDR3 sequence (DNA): TGTGCCAGCAGTTCCCCGGGACAGGGGAGTGAAAAACTGTTTTTT. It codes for CASSSPGQGSEKLFF.

The CDR3 is CASKGGGLQQETQYF. In DNA, the CDR3 is TGTGCCAGCAAAGGGGGCGGACTCCAACAAGAGACCCAGTACTTC. This chain links TRBV28 with TRBJ2-5; 7 bases fit TRBD1. In germline, CDR1 is MDHEN, CDR2 SYDVKM. V was clipped by 7 bases and J by 2 bases; unmatched bases: 10. This CDR3 is built from 15 residues. Based on the CDR3 plus reference TRBV28 and TRBJ2-5, the full variable domain is DVKVTQSSRYLVKRTGEKVFLECVQDMDHENMFWYRQDPGLGLRLIYFSYDVKMKEKGDIPEGYSVSREKKERFSLILESASTNQTSMYLCASKGGGLQQETQYFGPGTRLLVL.

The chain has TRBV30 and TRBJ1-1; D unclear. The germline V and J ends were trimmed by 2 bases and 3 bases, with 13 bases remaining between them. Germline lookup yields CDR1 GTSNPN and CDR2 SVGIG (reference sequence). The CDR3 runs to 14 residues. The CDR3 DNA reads TGTGCCTGGAGTAGGAGGATTTGGGACACTGAAGCTTTCTTT. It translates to CAWSRRIWDTEAFF.

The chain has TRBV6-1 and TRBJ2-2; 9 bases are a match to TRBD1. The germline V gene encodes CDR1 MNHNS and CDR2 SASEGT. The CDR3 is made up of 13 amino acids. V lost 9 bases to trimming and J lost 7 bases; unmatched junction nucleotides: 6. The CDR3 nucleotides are TGTGCCAGTGGACAGGGGAGTGTCGGGGAGCTGTTTTTT. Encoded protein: CASGQGSVGELFF.

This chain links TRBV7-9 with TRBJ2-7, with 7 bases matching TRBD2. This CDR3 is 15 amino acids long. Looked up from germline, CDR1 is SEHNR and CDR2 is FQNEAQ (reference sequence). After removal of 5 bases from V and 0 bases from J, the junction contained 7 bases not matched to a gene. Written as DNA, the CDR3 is TGTGCCAGCAGCCCGGGAGGCCCTTCCTCCTACGAGCAGTACTTC. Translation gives CASSPGGPSSYEQYF.

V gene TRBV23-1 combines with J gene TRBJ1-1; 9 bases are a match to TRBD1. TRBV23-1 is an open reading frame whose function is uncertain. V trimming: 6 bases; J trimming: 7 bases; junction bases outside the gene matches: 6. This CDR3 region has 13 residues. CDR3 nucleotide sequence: TGCGCCAGCAGCCGACGGGACAGGGATGAAGCTTTCTTT. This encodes CASSRRDRDEAFF.

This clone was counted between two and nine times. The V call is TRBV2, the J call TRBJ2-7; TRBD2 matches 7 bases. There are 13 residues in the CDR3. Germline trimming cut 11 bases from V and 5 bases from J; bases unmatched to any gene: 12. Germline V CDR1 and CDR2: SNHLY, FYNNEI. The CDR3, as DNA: TGTGCCCAGACCTGGGCTAGCGGAAACGAGCAGTACTTC. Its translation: CAQTWASGNEQYF.

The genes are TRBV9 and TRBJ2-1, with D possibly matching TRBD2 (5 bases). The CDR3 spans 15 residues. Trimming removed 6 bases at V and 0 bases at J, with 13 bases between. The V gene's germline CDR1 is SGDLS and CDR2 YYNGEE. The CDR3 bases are TGTGCCAGCACCCCACTAGGGAGCTCCTACAATGAGCAGTTCTTC. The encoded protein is CASTPLGSSYNEQFF.

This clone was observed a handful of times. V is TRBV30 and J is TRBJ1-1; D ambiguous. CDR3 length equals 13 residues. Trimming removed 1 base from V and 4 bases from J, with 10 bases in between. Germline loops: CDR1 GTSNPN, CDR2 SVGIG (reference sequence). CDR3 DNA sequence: TGTGCCTGGAGTGAAATGGGGATCACTGAAGCTTTCTTT. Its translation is CAWSEMGITEAFF.

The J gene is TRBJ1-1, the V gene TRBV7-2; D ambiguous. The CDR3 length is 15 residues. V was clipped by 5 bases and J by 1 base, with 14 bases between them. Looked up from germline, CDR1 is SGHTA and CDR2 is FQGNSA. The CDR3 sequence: CASSLYMGKNTEAFF. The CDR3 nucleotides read TGTGCCAGCAGCCTGTACATGGGCAAGAACACTGAAGCTTTCTTT.

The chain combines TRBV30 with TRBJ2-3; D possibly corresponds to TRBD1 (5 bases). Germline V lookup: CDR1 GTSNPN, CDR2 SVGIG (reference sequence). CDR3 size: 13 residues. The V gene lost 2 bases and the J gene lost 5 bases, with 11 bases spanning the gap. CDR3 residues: CAWSRTLGDTQYF. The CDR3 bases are TGTGCCTGGAGTCGGACATTAGGAGATACGCAGTATTTT.

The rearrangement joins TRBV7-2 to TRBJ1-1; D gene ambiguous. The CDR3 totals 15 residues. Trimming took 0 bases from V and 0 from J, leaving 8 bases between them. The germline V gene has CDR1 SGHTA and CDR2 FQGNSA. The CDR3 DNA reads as TGTGCCAGCAGCTTAGCGGGCCGAGTGAACACTGAAGCTTTCTTT. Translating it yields CASSLAGRVNTEAFF. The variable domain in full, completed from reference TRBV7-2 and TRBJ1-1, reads GAGVSQSPSNKVTEKGKDVELRCDPISGHTALYWYRQSLGQGLEFLIYFQGNSAPDKSGLPSDRFSAERTGGSVSTLTIQRTQQEDSAVYLCASSLAGRVNTEAFFGQGTRLTVV.

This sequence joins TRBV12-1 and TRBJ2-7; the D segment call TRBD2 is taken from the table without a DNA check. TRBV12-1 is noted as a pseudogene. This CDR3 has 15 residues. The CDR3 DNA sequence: TGTGCCAGCAGACGCAGCGGGAGGAGGTCCTACGAGCAGTACTTC. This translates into CASRRSGRRSYEQYF.

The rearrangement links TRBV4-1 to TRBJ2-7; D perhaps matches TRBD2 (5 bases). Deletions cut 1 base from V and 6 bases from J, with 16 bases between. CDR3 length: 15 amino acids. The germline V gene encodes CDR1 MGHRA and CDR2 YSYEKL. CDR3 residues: CASSQVWTSAGEQYF. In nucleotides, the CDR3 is TGCGCCAGCAGCCAAGTTTGGACTTCGGCTGGCGAGCAGTACTTC.

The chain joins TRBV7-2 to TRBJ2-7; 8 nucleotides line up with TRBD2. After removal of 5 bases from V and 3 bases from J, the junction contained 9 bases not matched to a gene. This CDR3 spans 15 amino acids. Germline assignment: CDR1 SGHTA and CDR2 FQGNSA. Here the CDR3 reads CASSRSSGSRYEQYF. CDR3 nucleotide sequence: TGTGCCAGCAGCCGCTCGAGCGGGAGCCGCTACGAGCAGTACTTC.

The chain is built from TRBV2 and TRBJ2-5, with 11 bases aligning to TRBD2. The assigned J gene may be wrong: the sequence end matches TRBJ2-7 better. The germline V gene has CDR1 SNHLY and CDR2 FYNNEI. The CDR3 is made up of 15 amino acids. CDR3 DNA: TGTGCCAGCAGTCTGGGGCTAGCGGGAGGCCACGAGCAGTACTTC. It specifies CASSLGLAGGHEQYF.

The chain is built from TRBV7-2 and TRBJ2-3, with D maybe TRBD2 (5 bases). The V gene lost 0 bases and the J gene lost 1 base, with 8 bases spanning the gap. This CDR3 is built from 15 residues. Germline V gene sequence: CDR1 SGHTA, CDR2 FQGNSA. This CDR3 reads CASSLAKAGTDTQYF. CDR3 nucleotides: TGTGCCAGCAGCTTAGCGAAAGCGGGCACAGATACGCAGTATTTT.

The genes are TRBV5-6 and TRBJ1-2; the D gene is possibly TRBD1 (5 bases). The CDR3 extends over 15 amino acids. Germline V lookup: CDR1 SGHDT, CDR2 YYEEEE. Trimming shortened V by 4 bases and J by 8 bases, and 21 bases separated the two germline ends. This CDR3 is CASSRVFTGELGYTF. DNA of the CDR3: TGTGCCAGCAGCAGGGTTTTTACGGGGGAACTGGGCTACACCTTC.

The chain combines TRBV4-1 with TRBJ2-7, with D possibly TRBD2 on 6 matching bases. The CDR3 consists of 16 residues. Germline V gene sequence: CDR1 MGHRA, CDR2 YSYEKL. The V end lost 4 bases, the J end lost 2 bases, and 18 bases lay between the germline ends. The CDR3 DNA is TGCGCCAGCAGCCTAAGAGCGGGCTTACCCCCCTACGAGCAGTACTTC. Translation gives CASSLRAGLPPYEQYF.

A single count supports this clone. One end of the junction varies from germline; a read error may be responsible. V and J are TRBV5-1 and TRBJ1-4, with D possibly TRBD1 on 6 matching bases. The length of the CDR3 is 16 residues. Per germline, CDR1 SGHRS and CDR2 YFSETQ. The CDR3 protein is CASSLSAGTTNKKLFF. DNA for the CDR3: TGCGCCAGCAGCTTGTCGGCGGGGACAACTAATAAAAAACTGTTTTTT.

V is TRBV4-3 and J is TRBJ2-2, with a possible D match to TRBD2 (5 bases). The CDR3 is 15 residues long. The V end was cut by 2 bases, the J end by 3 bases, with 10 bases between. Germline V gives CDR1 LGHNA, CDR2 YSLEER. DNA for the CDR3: TGCGCCAGCAGCCAAACTAGTTTGTACACCGGGGAGCTGTTTTTT. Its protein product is CASSQTSLYTGELFF.

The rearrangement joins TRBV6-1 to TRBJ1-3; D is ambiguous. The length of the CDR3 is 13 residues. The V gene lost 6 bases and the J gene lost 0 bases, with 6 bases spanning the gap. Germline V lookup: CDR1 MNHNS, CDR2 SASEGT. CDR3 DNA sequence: TGTGCCAGCAGGAGTTCCTCTGGAAACACCATATATTTT. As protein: CASRSSSGNTIYF.

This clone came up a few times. CDR3 residues: CASFSDGPEAFF. In DNA, the CDR3 is TGTGCCAGCTTCTCGGACGGACCTGAAGCTTTCTTT. V gene TRBV21-1 combines with J gene TRBJ1-1. TRBV21-1 is recorded as a pseudogene. The CDR3 covers 12 residues.

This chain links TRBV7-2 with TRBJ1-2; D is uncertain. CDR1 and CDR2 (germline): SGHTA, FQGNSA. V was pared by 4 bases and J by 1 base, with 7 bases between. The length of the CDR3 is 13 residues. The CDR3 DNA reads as TGTGCCAGCAGCTGGGCGTTTAACTATGGCTACACCTTC. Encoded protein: CASSWAFNYGYTF.

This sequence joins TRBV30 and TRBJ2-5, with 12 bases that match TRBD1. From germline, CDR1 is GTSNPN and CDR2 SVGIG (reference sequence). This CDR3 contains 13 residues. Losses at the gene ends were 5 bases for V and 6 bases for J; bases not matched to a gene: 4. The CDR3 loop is CAWGTGGIQTQYF. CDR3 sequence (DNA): TGTGCCTGGGGGACAGGGGGCATACAGACCCAGTACTTC.

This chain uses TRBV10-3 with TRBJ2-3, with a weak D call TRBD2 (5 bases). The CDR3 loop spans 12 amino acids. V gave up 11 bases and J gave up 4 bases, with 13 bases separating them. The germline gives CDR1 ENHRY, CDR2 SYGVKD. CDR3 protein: CAASKGADTQYF. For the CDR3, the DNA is TGTGCCGCCTCGAAGGGAGCAGATACGCAGTATTTT.

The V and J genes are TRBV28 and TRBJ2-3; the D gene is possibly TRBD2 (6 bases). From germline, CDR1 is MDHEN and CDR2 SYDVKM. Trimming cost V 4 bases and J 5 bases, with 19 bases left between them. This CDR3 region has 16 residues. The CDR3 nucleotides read TGTGCCAGCAGTTCTCGCGTAGCGGCAGGTGTAGATACGCAGTATTTT. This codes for CASSSRVAAGVDTQYF.

The CDR3 DNA reads as TGTGCCATCATTAGACCAGGGGAGAGCTCCTACAATGAGCAGTTCTTC. Translating it yields CAIIRPGESSYNEQFF. J is TRBJ2-1 and V is TRBV10-3, with D possibly TRBD1 on 6 matching bases. V lost 7 bases and J lost 0, with 16 bases in between. CDR1 is ENHRY and CDR2 is SYGVKD in the germline V gene. The CDR3 has 16 residues.

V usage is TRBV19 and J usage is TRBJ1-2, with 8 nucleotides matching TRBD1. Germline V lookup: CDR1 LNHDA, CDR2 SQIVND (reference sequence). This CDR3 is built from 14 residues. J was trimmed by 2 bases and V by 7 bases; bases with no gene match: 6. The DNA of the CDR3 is TGTGCCAGTATCAAGACAGGGGCCAACTATGGCTACACCTTC. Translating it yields CASIKTGANYGYTF. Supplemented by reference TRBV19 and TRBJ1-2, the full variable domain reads DGGITQSPKYLFRKEGQNVTLSCEQNLNHDAMYWYRQDPGQGLRLIYYSQIVNDFQKGDIAEGYSVSREKKESFPLTVTSAQKNPTAFYLCASIKTGANYGYTFGSGTRLTVV.

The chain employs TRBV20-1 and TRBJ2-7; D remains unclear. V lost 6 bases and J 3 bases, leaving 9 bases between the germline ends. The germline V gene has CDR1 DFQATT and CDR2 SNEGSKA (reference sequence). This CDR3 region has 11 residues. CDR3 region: CSAISNYEQYF. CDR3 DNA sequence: TGCAGTGCCATCAGCAACTACGAGCAGTACTTC.